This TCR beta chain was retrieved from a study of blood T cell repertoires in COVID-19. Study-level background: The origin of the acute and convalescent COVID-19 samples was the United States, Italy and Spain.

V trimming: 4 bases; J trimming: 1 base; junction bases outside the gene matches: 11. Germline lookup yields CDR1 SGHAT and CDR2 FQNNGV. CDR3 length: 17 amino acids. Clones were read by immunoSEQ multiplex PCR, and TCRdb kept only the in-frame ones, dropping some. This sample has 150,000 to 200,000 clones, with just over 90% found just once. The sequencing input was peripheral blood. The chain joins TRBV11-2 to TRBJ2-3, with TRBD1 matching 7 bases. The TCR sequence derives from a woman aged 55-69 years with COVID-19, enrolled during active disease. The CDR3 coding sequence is TGTGCCAGCAGCTCCAGCAGGGGGTTCAGCGGCACAGATACGCAGTATTTT. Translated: CASSSSRGFSGTDTQYF.